A single sample is the source of the 17 T cell receptor beta chains below, sequenced in a study of Ad26.COV2.S vaccination and SARS-CoV-2 variants. This sample's treatment: 15 to 20 received Ad26.COV2.S at low or high dose, single or two shots; about 5 received placebo; per-sample allocation not given. Samples came from day 63 after the first vaccine or placebo injection. The assay was immunoSEQ multiplex PCR, and TCRdb's table has in-frame clones only and misses some. Among approximately 300,000 clones listed, about 82% were seen once. Sequences were derived from peripheral blood, sampled in a trial of Ad26.COV2.S vaccine versus placebo. These receptors all come from a person between 18 and 59 years old who received the Ad26.COV2.S COVID-19 vaccine or a placebo.

The chain uses TRBV27 and TRBJ2-1, with 11 positions matching TRBD2. The CDR3 is 15 residues long. Trimming removed 7 bases from V and 7 bases from J; junction bases left unmatched: 9. The germline CDR1 and CDR2 sequences are MNHEY and SMNVEV (reference sequence). The CDR3 DNA follows: TGTGCCAGCACTACGACTAGCGGGGTTGTTAATGAGCAGTTCTTC. It codes for CASTTTSGVVNEQFF.

This rearrangement joins TRBV20-1 to TRBJ2-7, with no clear D. Germline-derived CDR1 and CDR2 are DFQATT and SNEGSKA (reference sequence). The CDR3 extends over 13 amino acids. Trimming stripped 3 bases from V and 1 base from J, with 10 bases between. The CDR3 loop reads CSASSRPSYEQYF. Written as DNA, the CDR3 is TGCAGTGCTAGTAGCCGGCCTTCCTACGAGCAGTACTTC.

This chain connects TRBV4-1 to TRBJ1-6; D may be TRBD1 (6 bases). V was cut by 4 bases and J by 3 bases, with 10 bases left in between. Germline CDR1 reads MGHRA; CDR2 reads YSYEKL. The CDR3 loop spans 15 amino acids. The CDR3 sequence: CASSRDRLYNSPLHF. The CDR3 DNA follows: TGCGCCAGCAGCCGCGACAGGCTCTATAATTCACCCCTCCACTTT.

The chain links TRBV19 to TRBJ2-7; 7 nucleotides line up with TRBD1. The CDR3 consists of 16 residues. Germline assignment: CDR1 LNHDA and CDR2 SQIVND (reference sequence). V shed 0 bases and J 3 bases; nucleotides not matched to a gene: 8. The CDR3: CASSIDLPHRGYEQYF. DNA for the CDR3: TGTGCCAGTAGTATAGATCTCCCGCACAGGGGCTACGAGCAGTACTTC.

The chain employs TRBV27 and TRBJ2-7; 7 positions match TRBD1. The germline CDR1 and CDR2 sequences are MNHEY and SMNVEV (reference sequence). With V trimmed by 8 bases and J by 6 bases, 13 bases remained unmatched. This CDR3 comprises 14 residues. DNA for the CDR3: TGTGCCAGCTCGACAGGGAGAGGGTCAGGCGAGCAGTACTTC. Its translation is CASSTGRGSGEQYF.

The rearrangement joins TRBV11-3 to TRBJ2-1; no definite D call. The length of the CDR3 is 15 residues. Germline V gene lookup returns CDR1 SGHNT and CDR2 YENEEA. With 1 base removed from V and 6 bases from J, the gap between germline ends came to 13 bases. DNA for the CDR3: TGTGCCAGCAGCTTAGCCCCGGCTAGAACCAATGAGCAGTTCTTC. Encoded protein: CASSLAPARTNEQFF.

V is TRBV12-3 or TRBV12-4 and J is TRBJ1-2; the match to TRBD1 covers 8 bases. The junction had 2 bases not matched to a gene; V was cut back by 1 base and J by 7 bases. This CDR3 has 13 residues. The CDR3 spells CASSLGTGFGYTF. CDR3 nucleotide sequence: TGTGCCAGCAGTTTAGGGACAGGGTTTGGCTACACCTTC.

This clone was counted between two and nine times. The chain uses TRBV15 and TRBJ2-7; 7 positions match TRBD1. The ends lost 0 bases at V and 6 bases at J; junction bases unmatched: 8. Germline lookup yields CDR1 LNHNV and CDR2 YYDKDF (reference sequence). This CDR3 has 15 residues. The CDR3 DNA is TGTGCCACCAGCAGAGATCAGGCCCCAGGGGGCGAGCAGTACTTC. As protein: CATSRDQAPGGEQYF.

This clone was detected a few times. This chain links TRBV27 with TRBJ1-3; D perhaps matches TRBD1 (6 bases). V shed 8 bases and J shed 1 base, with 12 bases lying between them. The germline gives CDR1 MNHEY, CDR2 SMNVEV (reference sequence). The CDR3 is made up of 14 amino acids. The CDR3 is CASRKQGSGNTIYF. The CDR3 nucleotides read TGTGCCAGCCGAAAACAGGGATCTGGAAACACCATATATTTT.

This chain connects TRBV7-3 to TRBJ2-3; a weak D match, TRBD2 (5 bases). The germline CDR1 and CDR2 sequences are SGHTA and FQGTGA. This CDR3 spans 19 amino acids. V shed 1 base and J shed 0 bases, with 20 bases lying between them. Written as DNA, the CDR3 is TGTGCCAGCAGCTTAAGGGGAAGAGGTCAGACTAAAAGCACAGATACGCAGTATTTT. As protein: CASSLRGRGQTKSTDTQYF.

This chain connects TRBV7-8 to TRBJ2-1; a weak D match, TRBD2 (5 bases). This CDR3 has 15 amino acids. Germline values: CDR1 SGHVS, CDR2 FQNEAQ. V shed 0 bases and J shed 5 bases, with 11 bases lying between them. The CDR3, as DNA: TGTGCCAGCAGCTTAGCTCGGACTGGGAACAATGAGCAGTTCTTC. Amino acids: CASSLARTGNNEQFF.

The chain carries TRBV6-7 and TRBJ2-7; 8 nucleotides agree with TRBD1. TRBV6-7 is an ORF, with its function uncertain. The length of the CDR3 is 13 residues. V dropped 7 bases and J dropped 2; count of bases not matched to a gene: 4. CDR3 in DNA: TGTGCCAGCATGGGGGACAGGACCTACGAGCAGTACTTC. This gives the protein CASMGDRTYEQYF.

This chain connects TRBV27 to TRBJ2-1, with no clear D. V lost 2 bases and J lost 7, with 9 bases in between. Germline V gene sequence: CDR1 MNHEY, CDR2 SMNVEV (reference sequence). The CDR3 contains 13 residues. CDR3 protein: CASSLSPMNEQFF. In DNA form, the CDR3 reads TGTGCCAGCAGTTTAAGCCCAATGAATGAGCAGTTCTTC.

This clone was seen just once. The chain employs TRBV18 and TRBJ2-2, with D possibly being TRBD1 (5 bases). V dropped 1 base and J dropped 6 bases, with 15 bases sitting between them. The CDR3 has 16 amino acids. From germline, CDR1 is KGHSH and CDR2 LQKENI. CDR3 sequence (DNA): TGTGCCAGCTCACCACAGGGGCGCGGATTGGCCGGGGAGCTGTTTTTT. This codes for CASSPQGRGLAGELFF.

V usage is TRBV9 and J usage is TRBJ1-4; D gene ambiguous. Germline CDR1 is SGDLS and CDR2 is YYNGEE. The CDR3 has 16 amino acids. The ends were cut back, 1 base at V and 8 bases at J, with 18 bases in the middle. CDR3 sequence reads: CASSVSDWGPREKLFF. The CDR3 coding sequence is TGTGCCAGCAGCGTATCCGACTGGGGTCCGAGGGAAAAACTGTTTTTT.

The J gene is TRBJ2-7, the V gene TRBV30; a weak D match, TRBD1 (5 bases). Trimming pared 4 bases from V and 3 bases from J, leaving 31 bases between. This CDR3 region has 19 residues. From germline, CDR1 is GTSNPN and CDR2 SVGIG (reference sequence). The CDR3 is CAWIEQAGPLSIRYYEQYF. DNA for the CDR3: TGTGCCTGGATCGAACAAGCAGGGCCCCTATCGATACGGTACTACGAGCAGTACTTC.

The chain has TRBV10-3 and TRBJ2-7; 11 bases map to TRBD2. Per germline, CDR1 ENHRY and CDR2 SYGVKD. This CDR3 spans 15 amino acids. Trimming at V came to 11 bases and at J to 0 bases, leaving 9 bases not matched to a gene. CDR3 bases: TGTGCCTGCGGGAAAGGACTAGCGGGCTCCTACGAGCAGTACTTC. Encoded protein: CACGKGLAGSYEQYF.